This T cell receptor beta chain was sequenced for a study of blood T cell repertoires in COVID-19. Overall study context: The cDNA or gDNA used as material had been derived from T cells, B-cell-depleted T cells, or PBMCs.

Assay: immunoSEQ multiplex PCR; the TCRdb copy retains only in-frame clones and omits some. This sample has approximately 150,000 clones, with 85% found just once. The CDR3 is 17 residues long. Germline-derived CDR1 and CDR2 are LGHNA and YSLEER. Unmatched junction bases numbered 3, after V lost 2 bases and J lost 0 bases. Material for sequencing was peripheral blood. The sequence was collected from a human donor with acute or convalescent COVID-19. The donor label of this sample is uncertain. The chain couples TRBV4-3 to TRBJ2-1, with 11 bases that match TRBD2. CDR3 amino acids: CASSQSLAGGSYNEQFF. For the CDR3, the DNA is TGCGCCAGCAGCCAATCGCTAGCGGGAGGCTCCTACAATGAGCAGTTCTTC.